This T cell receptor beta chain derives from a study of molecular identifiers for immune sequencing clone quantification. This clonotype showed up many times. TCRdb re-called the PCR reads with MiXCR, one entry per CDR3 protein. Among about half a million distinct CDR3 sequences listed, roughly 23% were seen once. CDR3 length: 13 residues. Germline V lookup: CDR1 SQVTM, CDR2 ANQGSEA. Trimming took off 8 bases at V and 5 bases at J, with 18 bases between the two ends. The sequenced sample consisted of naive CD8+ T cells from blood, with Jurkat cell RNA spiked in. Subset reported: FACS-sorted CD8+CD4-CCR7+CD45RA+ naive T cells. V gene TRBV29-1 combines with J gene TRBJ2-5; maybe TRBD2 (5 bases). This clonotype was obtained from a human donor in good health. Some libraries in this study had Jurkat cell RNA spiked in. DNA for the CDR3: TGCAGCATCTTCACAGCGGCCGGCGAGACCCAGTACTTC. Its protein is CSIFTAAGETQYF. Based on the CDR3 plus reference TRBV29-1 and TRBJ2-5, the full variable domain is SAVISQKPSRDICQRGTSLTIQCQVDSQVTMMFWYRQQPGQSLTLIATANQGSEATYESGFVIDKFPISRPNLTFSTLTVSNMSPEDSSIYLCSIFTAAGETQYFGPGTRLLVL.